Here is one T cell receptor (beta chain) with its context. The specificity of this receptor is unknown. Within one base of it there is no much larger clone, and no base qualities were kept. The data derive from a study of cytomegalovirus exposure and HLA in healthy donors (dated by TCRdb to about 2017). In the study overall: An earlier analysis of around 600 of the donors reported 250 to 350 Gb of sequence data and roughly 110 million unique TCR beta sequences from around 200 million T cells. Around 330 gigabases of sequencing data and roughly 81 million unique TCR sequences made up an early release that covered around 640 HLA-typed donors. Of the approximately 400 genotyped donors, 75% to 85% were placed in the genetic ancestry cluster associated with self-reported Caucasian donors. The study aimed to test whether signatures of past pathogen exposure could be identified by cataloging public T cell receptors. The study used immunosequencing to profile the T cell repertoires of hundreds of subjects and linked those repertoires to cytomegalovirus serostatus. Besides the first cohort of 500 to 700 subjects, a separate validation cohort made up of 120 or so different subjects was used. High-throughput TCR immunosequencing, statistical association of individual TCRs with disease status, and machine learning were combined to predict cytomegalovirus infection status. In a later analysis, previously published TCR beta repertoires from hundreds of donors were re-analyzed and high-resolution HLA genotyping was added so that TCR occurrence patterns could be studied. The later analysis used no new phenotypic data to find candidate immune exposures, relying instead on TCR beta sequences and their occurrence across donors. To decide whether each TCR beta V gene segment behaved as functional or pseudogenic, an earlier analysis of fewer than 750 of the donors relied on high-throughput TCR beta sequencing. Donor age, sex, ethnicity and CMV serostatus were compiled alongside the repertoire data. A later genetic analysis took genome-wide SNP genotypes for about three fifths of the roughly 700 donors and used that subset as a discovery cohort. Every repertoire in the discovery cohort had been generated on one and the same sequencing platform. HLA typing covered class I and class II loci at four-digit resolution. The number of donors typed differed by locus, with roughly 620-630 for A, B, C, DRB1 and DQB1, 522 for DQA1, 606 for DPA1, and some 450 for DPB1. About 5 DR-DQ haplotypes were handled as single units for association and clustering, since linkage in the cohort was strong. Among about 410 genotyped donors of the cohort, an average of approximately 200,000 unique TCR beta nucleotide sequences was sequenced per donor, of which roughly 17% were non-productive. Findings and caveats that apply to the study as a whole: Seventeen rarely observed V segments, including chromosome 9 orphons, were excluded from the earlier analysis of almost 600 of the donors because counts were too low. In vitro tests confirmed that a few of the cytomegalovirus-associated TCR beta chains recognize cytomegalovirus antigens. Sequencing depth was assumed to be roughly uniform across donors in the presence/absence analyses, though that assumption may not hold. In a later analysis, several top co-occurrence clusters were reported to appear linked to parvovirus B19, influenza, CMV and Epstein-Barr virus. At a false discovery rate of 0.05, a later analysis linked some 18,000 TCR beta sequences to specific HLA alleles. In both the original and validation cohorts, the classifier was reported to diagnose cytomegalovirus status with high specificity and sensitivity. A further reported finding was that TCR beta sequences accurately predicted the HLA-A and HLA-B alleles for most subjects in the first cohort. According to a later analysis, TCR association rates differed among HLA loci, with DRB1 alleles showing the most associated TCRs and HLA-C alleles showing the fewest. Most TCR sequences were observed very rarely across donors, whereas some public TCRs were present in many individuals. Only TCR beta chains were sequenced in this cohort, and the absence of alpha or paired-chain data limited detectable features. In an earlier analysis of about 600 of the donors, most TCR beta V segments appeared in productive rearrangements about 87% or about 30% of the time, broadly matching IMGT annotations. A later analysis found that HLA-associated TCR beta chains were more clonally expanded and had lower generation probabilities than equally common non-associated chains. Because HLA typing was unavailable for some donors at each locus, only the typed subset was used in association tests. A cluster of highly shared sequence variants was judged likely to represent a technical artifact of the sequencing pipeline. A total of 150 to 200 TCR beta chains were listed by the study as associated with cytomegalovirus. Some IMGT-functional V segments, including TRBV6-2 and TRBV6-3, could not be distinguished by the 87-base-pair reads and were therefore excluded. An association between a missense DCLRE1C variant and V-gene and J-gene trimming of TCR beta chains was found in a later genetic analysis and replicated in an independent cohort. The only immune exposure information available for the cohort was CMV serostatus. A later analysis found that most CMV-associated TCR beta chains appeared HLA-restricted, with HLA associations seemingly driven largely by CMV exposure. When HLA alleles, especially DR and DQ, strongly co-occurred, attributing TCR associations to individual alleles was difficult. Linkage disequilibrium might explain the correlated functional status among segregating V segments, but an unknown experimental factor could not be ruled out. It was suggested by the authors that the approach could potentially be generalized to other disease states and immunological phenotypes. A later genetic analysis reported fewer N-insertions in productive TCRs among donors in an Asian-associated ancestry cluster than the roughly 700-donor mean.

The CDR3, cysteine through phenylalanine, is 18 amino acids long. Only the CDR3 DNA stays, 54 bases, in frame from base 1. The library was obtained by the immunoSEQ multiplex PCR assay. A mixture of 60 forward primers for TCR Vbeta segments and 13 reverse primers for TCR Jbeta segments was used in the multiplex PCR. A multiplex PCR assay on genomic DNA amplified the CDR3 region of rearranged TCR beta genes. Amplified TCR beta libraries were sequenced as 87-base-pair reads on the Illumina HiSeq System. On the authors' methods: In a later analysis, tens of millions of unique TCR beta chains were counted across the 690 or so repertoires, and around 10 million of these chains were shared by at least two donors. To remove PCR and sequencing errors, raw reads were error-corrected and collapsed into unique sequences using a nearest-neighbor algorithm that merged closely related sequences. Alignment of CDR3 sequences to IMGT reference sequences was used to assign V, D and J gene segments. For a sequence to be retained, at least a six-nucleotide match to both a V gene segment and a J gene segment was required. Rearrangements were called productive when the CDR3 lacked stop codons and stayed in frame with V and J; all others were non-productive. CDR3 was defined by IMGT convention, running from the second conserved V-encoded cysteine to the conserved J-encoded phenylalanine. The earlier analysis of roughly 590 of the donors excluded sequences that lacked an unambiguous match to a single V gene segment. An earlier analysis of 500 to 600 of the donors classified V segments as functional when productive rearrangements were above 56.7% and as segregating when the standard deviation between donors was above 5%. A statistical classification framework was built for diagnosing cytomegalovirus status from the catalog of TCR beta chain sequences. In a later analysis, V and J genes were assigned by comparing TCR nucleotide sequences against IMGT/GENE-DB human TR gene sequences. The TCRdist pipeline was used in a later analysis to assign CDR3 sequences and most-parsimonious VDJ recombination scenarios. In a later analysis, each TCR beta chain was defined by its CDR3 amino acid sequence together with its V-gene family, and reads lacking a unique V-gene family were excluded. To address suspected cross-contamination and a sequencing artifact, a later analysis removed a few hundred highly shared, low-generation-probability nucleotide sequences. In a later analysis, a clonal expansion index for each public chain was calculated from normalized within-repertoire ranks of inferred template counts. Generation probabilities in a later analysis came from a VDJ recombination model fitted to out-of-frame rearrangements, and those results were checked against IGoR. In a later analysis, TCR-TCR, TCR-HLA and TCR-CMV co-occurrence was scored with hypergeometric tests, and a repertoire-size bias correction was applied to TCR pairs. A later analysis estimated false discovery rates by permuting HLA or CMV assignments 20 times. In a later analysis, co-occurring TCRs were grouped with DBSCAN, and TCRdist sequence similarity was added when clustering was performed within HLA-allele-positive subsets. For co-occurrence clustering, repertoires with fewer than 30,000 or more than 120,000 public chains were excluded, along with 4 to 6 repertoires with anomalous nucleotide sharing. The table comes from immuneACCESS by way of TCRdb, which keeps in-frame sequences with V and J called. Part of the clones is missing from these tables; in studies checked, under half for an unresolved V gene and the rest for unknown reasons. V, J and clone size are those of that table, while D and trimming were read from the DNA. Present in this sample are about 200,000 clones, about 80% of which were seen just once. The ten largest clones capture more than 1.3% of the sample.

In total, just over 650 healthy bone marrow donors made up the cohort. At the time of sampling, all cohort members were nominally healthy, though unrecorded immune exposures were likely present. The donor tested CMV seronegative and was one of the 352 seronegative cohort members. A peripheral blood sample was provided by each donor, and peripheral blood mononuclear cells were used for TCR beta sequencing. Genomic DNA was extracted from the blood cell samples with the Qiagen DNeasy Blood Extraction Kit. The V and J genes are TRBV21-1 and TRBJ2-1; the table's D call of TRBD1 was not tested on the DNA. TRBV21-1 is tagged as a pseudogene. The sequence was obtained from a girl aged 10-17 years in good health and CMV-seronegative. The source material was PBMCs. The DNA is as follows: TGTGCCAGCAGCAGCACCCAAGGACAGGGGGTCAGCTACAATGAGCAGTTCTTC. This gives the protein CASSSTQGQGVSYNEQFF.